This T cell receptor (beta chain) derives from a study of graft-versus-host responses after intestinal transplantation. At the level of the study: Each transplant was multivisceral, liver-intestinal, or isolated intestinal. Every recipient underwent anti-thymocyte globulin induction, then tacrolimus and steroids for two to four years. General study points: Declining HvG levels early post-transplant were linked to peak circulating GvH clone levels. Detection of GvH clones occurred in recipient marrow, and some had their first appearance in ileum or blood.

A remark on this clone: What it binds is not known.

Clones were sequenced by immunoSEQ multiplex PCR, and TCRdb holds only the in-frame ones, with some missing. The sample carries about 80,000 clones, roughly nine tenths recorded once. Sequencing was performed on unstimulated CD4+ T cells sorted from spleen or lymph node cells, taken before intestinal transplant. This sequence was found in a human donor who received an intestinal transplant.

In DNA form, the CDR3 reads TGCGCCAGCAGCCAAGTTATGAGACAGGGCCGCGAAAAACTGTTTTTT. This codes for CASSQVMRQGREKLFF. The chain couples TRBV4-1 to TRBJ1-4; 7 nucleotides line up with TRBD1. The CDR3 is 16 amino acids. V lost 1 base, J lost 8 bases, and 10 bases stayed unmatched. Germline loops: CDR1 MGHRA, CDR2 YSYEKL.